Listed here are 10 T cell receptor beta chains from one sample, sequenced in a study of cytomegalovirus exposure and HLA in healthy donors. It was with 60 Vbeta and 13 Jbeta primers that the PCR ran. Produced via immunoSEQ multiplex PCR; TCRdb's table is partial and in-frame only. The data show around 110,000 clones, with 60% to 80% seen just once and approximately 2.4% held by the top ten. The source material was PBMCs. Source of these receptors: a man younger than 35 in good health and CMV-seronegative.

This chain links TRBV9 with TRBJ2-3, with 10 positions matching TRBD2. Trimming at V came to 3 bases and at J to 4 bases, leaving 8 bases not matched to a gene. The length of the CDR3 is 16 residues. Looked up from germline, CDR1 is SGDLS and CDR2 is YYNGEE. The CDR3 spells CASSAHTSGVPDTQYF. DNA for the CDR3: TGTGCCAGCAGCGCCCATACTAGCGGGGTGCCAGATACGCAGTATTTT.

The chain joins TRBV29-1 to TRBJ1-1; no clear D gene. Germline V gene lookup returns CDR1 SQVTM and CDR2 ANQGSEA. The ends were cut back, 4 bases at V and 3 bases at J, with 9 bases in the middle. The CDR3 extends over 12 amino acids. The CDR3 spells CSVGLSYTEAFF. In DNA, the CDR3 is TGCAGCGTTGGATTAAGCTACACTGAAGCTTTCTTT.

The rearrangement uses TRBV19 and TRBJ1-4; 9 nucleotides match TRBD1. This CDR3 has 14 amino acids. From germline, CDR1 is LNHDA and CDR2 SQIVND (reference sequence). The trim removed 3 bases at V and 6 bases at J, leaving 2 bases unmatched. Here the CDR3 reads CASSIGQGYEKLFF. The CDR3 DNA reads as TGTGCCAGTAGTATTGGACAGGGGTATGAAAAACTGTTTTTT.

The chain links TRBV15 to TRBJ1-4; D might be TRBD1 (5 bases). The CDR3 contains 15 residues. The V end lost 5 bases, the J end lost 7 bases, and 17 bases lay between the germline ends. CDR1 is LNHNV, CDR2 YYDKDF, per germline (reference sequence). DNA for the CDR3: TGTGCCACCAGCCCGCGAGGAGGGAGGGGTGAAAAACTGTTTTTT. Translating it yields CATSPRGGRGEKLFF.

The V and J genes are TRBV19 and TRBJ1-5; TRBD1 might be the D (5 bases). The germline V and J ends were trimmed by 2 bases and 1 base, with 12 bases remaining between them. There are 16 residues in the CDR3. From germline, CDR1 is LNHDA and CDR2 SQIVND (reference sequence). The CDR3 protein is CASSIRGSASNQPQHF. CDR3 nucleotides: TGTGCCAGTAGTATACGGGGGTCTGCGAGCAATCAGCCCCAGCATTTT. The full variable domain, with the rest looked up from reference TRBV19 and TRBJ1-5, is DGGITQSPKYLFRKEGQNVTLSCEQNLNHDAMYWYRQDPGQGLRLIYYSQIVNDFQKGDIAEGYSVSREKKESFPLTVTSAQKNPTAFYLCASSIRGSASNQPQHFGDGTRLSIL.

The genes are TRBV9 and TRBJ1-4; 7 nucleotides agree with TRBD1. With V trimmed by 3 bases and J by 4 bases, 3 bases remained unmatched. The V gene's germline CDR1 is SGDLS and CDR2 YYNGEE. The CDR3 runs 14 residues. This CDR3 reads CASSGGQNNEKLFF. The CDR3 DNA is TGTGCCAGCAGCGGGGGACAGAATAATGAAAAACTGTTTTTT.

The rearrangement uses TRBV5-6 and TRBJ2-7, with TRBD1 matching over 10 bases. The CDR3 consists of 14 residues. Per the germline V gene, CDR1 is SGHDT and CDR2 is YYEEEE. The trim removed 5 bases at V and 7 bases at J, leaving 9 bases unmatched. The CDR3 loop reads CASSPGTGVGEQYF. In DNA, the CDR3 is TGTGCCAGCAGTCCCGGGACAGGGGTTGGGGAGCAGTACTTC.

The rearrangement uses TRBV13 and TRBJ2-3; TRBD1 matches at 11 bases. The CDR3 extends over 16 amino acids. The trim removed 4 bases at V and 6 bases at J, leaving 9 bases unmatched. Per the germline V gene, CDR1 is PRHDT and CDR2 is FYEKMQ (reference sequence). CDR3 protein: CASSSGQGAVTDTQYF. The CDR3 DNA is TGTGCCAGCAGCTCAGGACAGGGGGCTGTCACGGATACGCAGTATTTT.

This clone was counted only a few times. The identical CDR3 is also encoded by other nucleotide sequences in the sample. The rearrangement joins TRBV9 to TRBJ1-1, with no clear D. Deletions cut 0 bases from V and 0 bases from J, with 3 bases between. Looked up from germline, CDR1 is SGDLS and CDR2 is YYNGEE. The CDR3 is 13 residues long. CDR3 sequence (DNA): TGTGCCAGCAGCGTAGCCGTGAACACTGAAGCTTTCTTT. This encodes CASSVAVNTEAFF. Drawing the rest from reference TRBV9 and TRBJ1-1, the complete variable domain is DSGVTQTPKHLITATGQRVTLRCSPRSGDLSVYWYQQSLDQGLQFLIQYYNGEERAKGNILERFSAQQFPDLHSELNLSSLELGDSALYFCASSVAVNTEAFFGQGTRLTVV.

This chain uses TRBV9 with TRBJ2-1, with 9 positions matching TRBD2. The CDR3 runs 16 residues. The germline CDR1 and CDR2 sequences are SGDLS and YYNGEE. Trimming removed 3 bases from V and 5 bases from J; junction bases left unmatched: 9. The chain's CDR3 is CASSGTAGGLDNEQFF. CDR3 DNA: TGTGCCAGCAGCGGCACGGCGGGGGGGCTTGACAATGAGCAGTTCTTC.